There are a few counts of the clone carrying this T cell receptor beta chain. The data originate from a study of blood T cell repertoires in COVID-19. Turning to the study itself: Acute-phase and convalescent COVID-19 samples originated in the United States, Italy and Spain.

Study processing details: Amplification of reference gene primers provided the estimated nucleated cell counts. The table came from immunoSEQ multiplex PCR; TCRdb's copy has only in-frame clones and leaves some out. From that table come the V and J calls and clone size; the DNA was used to work out D and trimming. Here the sample spans approximately 92,000 clones, about 83% being singletons. Sample: peripheral blood. This receptor was taken from a man between 65 and 85 years old with active or convalescent COVID-19.

The CDR3 DNA sequence: TGTGCCAGCAGTGCGACATCGAATCAGCCCCAGCATTTT. Its translation is CASSATSNQPQHF. The rearrangement uses TRBV28 and TRBJ1-5; D is uncertain. Germline V gives CDR1 MDHEN, CDR2 SYDVKM. With 5 bases removed from V and 4 bases from J, the gap between germline ends came to 9 bases. The CDR3 length is 13 residues.